This T cell receptor (beta chain) was captured by sequencing in a study of T cells in Graves' hyperthyroidism and ophthalmopathy. This clonotype was recorded a few times. Germline loops: CDR1 MGHRA, CDR2 YSYEKL. V lost 3 bases to trimming and J lost 0 bases; unmatched junction nucleotides: 7. CDR3 length equals 17 residues. The CDR3 regions of TCR beta were amplified from RNA transcripts. A set of HTBI primers served as the primers for a first-round RT-PCR of the TCR CDR3. TCRdb reprocessed the multiplex PCR reads via MiXCR and lists one record per CDR3 protein. The table has around 610,000 distinct CDR3 sequences, about 15% seen once; the top ten hold around 4.1%.

The receptor was isolated from a woman in her forties with Graves' ophthalmopathy. The sequenced material came from blood. The gene calls are TRBV4-1 and TRBJ2-3; 9 bases fit TRBD2. In DNA, the CDR3 is TGCGCCAGCAGCCATCCGACTAGCGGCTCTAGCACAGATACGCAGTATTTT. This encodes CASSHPTSGSSTDTQYF.